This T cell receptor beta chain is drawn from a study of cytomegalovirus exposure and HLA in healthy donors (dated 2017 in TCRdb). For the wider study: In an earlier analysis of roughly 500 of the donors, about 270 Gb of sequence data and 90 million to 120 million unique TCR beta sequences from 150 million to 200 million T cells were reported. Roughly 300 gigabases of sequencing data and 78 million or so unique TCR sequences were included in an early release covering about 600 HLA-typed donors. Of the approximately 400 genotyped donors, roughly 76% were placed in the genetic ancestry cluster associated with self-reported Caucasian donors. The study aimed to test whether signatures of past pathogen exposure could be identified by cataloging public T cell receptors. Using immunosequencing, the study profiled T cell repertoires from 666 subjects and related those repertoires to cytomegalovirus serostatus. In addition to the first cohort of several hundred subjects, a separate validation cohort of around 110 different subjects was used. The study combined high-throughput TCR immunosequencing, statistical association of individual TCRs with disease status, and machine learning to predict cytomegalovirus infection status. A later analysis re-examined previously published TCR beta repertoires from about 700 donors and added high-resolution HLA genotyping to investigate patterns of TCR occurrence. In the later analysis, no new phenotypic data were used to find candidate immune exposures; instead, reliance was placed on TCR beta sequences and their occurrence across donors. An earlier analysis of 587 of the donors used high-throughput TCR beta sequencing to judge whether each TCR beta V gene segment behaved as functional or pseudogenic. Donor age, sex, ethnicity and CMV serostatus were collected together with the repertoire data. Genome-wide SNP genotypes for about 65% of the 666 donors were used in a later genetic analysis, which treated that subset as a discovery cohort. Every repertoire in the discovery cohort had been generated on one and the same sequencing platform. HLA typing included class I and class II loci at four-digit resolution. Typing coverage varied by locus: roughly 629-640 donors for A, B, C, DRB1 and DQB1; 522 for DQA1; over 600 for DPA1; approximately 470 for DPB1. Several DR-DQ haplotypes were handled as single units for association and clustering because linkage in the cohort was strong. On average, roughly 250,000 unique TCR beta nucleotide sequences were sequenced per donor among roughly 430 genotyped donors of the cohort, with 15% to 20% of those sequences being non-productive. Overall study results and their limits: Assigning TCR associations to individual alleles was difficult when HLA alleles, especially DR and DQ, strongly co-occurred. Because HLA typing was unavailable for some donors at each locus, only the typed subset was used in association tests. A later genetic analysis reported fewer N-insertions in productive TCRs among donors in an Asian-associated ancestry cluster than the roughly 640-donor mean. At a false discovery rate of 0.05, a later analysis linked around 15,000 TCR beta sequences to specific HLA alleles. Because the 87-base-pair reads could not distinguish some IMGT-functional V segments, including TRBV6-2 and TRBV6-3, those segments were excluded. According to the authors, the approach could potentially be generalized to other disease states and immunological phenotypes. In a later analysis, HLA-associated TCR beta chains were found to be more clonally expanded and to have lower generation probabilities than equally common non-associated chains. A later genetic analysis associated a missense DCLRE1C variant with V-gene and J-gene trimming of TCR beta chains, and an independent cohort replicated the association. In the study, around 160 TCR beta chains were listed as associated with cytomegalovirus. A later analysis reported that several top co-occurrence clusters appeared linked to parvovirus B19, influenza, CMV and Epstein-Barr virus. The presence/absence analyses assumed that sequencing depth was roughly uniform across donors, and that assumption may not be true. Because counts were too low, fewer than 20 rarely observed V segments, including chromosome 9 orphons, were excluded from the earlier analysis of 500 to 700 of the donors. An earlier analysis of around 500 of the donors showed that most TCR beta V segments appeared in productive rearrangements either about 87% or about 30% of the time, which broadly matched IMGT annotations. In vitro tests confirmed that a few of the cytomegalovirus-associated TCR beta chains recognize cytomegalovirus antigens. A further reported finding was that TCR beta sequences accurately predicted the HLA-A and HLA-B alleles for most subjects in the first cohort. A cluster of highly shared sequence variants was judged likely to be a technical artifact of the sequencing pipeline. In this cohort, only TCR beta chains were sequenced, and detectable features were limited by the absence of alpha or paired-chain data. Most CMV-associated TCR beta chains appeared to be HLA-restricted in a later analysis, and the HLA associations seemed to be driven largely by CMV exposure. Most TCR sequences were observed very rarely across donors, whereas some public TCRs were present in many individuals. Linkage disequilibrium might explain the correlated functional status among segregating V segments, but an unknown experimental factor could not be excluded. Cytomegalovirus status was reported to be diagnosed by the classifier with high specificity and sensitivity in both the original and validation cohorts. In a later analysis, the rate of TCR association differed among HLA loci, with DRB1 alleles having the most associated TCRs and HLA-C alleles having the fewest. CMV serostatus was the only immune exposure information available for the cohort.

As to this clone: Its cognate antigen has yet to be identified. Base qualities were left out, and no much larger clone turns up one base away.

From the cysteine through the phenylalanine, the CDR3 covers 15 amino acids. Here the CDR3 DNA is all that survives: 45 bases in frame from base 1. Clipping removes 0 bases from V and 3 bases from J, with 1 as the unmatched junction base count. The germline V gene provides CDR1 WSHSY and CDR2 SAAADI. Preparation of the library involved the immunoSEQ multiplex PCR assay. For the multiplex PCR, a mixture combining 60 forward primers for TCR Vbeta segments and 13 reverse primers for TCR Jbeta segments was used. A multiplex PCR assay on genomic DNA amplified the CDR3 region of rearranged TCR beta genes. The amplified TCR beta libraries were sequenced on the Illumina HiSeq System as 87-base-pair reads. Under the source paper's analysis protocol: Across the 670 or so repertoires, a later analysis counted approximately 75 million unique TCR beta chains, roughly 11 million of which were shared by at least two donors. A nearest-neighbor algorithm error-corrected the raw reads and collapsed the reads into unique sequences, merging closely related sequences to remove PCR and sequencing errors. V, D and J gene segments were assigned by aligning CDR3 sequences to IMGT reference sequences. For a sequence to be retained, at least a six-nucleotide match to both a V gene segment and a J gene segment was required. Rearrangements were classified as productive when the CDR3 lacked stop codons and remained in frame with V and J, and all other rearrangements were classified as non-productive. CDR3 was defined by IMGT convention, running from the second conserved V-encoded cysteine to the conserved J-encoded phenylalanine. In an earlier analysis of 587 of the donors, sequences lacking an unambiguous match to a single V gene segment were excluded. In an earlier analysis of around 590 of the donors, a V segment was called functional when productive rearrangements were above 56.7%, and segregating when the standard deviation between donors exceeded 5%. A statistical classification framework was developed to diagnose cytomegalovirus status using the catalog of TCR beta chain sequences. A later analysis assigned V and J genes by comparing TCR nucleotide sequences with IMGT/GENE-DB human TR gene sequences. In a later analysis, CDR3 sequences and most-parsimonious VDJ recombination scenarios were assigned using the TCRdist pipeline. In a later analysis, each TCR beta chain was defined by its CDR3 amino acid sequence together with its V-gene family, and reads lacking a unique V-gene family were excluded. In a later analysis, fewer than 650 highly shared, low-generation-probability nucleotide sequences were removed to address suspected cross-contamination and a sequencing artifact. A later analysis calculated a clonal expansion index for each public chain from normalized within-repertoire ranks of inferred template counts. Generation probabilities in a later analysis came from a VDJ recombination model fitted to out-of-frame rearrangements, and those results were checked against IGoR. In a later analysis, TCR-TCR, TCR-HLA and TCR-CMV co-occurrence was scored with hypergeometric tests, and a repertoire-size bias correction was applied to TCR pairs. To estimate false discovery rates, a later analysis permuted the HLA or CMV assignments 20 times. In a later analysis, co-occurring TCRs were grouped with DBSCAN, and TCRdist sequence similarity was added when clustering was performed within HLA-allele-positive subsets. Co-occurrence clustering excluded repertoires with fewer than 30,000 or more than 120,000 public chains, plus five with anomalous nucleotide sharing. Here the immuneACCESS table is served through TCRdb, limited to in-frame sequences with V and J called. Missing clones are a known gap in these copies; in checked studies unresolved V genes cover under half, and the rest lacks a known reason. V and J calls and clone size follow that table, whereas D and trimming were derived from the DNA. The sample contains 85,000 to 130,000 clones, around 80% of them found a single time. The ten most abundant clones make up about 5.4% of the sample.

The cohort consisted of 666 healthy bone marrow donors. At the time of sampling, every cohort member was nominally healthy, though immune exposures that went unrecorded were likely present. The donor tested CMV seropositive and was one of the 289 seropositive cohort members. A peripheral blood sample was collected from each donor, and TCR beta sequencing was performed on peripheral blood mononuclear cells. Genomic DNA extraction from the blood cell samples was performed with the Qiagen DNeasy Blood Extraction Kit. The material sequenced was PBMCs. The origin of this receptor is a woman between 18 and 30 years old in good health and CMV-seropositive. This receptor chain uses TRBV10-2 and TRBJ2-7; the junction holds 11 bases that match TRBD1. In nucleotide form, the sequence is TGCGCCAGCAGTGAGTCGGGACAGGGGGGCTACGAGCAGTACTTC. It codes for CASSESGQGGYEQYF.